The 8 T cell receptor beta chains below all came from one sample that was sequenced in a study of cytomegalovirus exposure and HLA in healthy donors (dated by TCRdb to about 2017). The library relied on the immunoSEQ multiplex PCR assay. For the multiplex PCR, a mixture combining 60 forward primers for TCR Vbeta segments and 13 reverse primers for TCR Jbeta segments was used. TCRdb carries this immuneACCESS record with in-frame sequences only. Its versions omit some clonotypes, under half of them owing to an unresolved V gene in the studies checked, with the rest unexplained. Across this sample there are 150,000 or so clones, with roughly 80% seen only once. Together, the top ten hold 1% of the sample. Material: PBMCs. The receptors originated from a young man in good health and CMV-seronegative.

The V call is TRBV5-1, the J call TRBJ2-5; TRBD2 matches at 8 bases. The germline V gene has CDR1 SGHRS and CDR2 YFSETQ. Germline trimming cut 4 bases from V and 1 base from J; bases unmatched to any gene: 9. The length of the CDR3 is 16 residues. CDR3 sequence reads: CASSPLTAGAQETQYF. The DNA for the CDR3 is TGCGCCAGCAGCCCCCTCACAGCGGGAGCCCAAGAGACCCAGTACTTC.

The rearrangement uses TRBV28 and TRBJ2-2; D is uncertain. There are 11 residues in the CDR3. Trimming cost V 9 bases and J 1 base, with 3 bases left between them. Germline values: CDR1 MDHEN, CDR2 SYDVKM. CDR3 sequence: CASRNTGELFF. CDR3 nucleotide sequence: TGTGCCAGTAGGAACACCGGGGAGCTGTTTTTT.

The J gene is TRBJ2-2, the V gene TRBV15; a weak D match, TRBD2 (5 bases). The germline V gene encodes CDR1 LNHNV and CDR2 YYDKDF (reference sequence). The CDR3 consists of 15 residues. Deletions cut 0 bases from V and 6 bases from J, with 11 bases between. This CDR3 reads CATSRDPSGAGELFF. CDR3 DNA: TGTGCCACCAGCAGAGATCCCAGCGGAGCCGGGGAGCTGTTTTTT.

The chain links TRBV6-1 to TRBJ1-1, with D unresolved. V gave up 6 bases and J gave up 0 bases, with 11 bases separating them. CDR3 length equals 14 residues. Germline CDR1 is MNHNS and CDR2 is SASEGT. This CDR3 is CASSARMMNTEAFF. Written as DNA, the CDR3 is TGTGCCAGCAGCGCGAGGATGATGAACACTGAAGCTTTCTTT.

CDR3 protein: CASSQDLGRARYEQYF. DNA for the CDR3: TGCGCCAGCAGCCAAGATCTGGGGAGGGCCAGGTACGAGCAGTACTTC. The chain carries TRBV4-1 and TRBJ2-7; TRBD2 agrees at 7 bases. This CDR3 comprises 16 residues. The trim removed 0 bases at V and 4 bases at J, leaving 9 bases unmatched. The germline V gene encodes CDR1 MGHRA and CDR2 YSYEKL.

The V gene is TRBV7-2, the J gene TRBJ2-5; D is perhaps TRBD1 (5 bases). With 4 bases removed from V and 1 base from J, the gap between germline ends came to 7 bases. The CDR3 spans 13 residues. The germline V gene has CDR1 SGHTA and CDR2 FQGNSA. The CDR3 region has the DNA TGTGCCAGCAGCTCCAGGGTCCAAGAGACCCAGTACTTC. Amino acid sequence: CASSSRVQETQYF.

This clone was detected once. The chain recombines TRBV7-9 with TRBJ2-3, with D perhaps TRBD1 (5 bases). The ends were cut back, 2 bases at V and 5 bases at J, with 11 bases in the middle. The length of the CDR3 is 14 residues. Germline loops: CDR1 SEHNR, CDR2 FQNEAQ (reference sequence). The CDR3 spells CASSLPGRGDTQYF. In DNA form, the CDR3 reads TGTGCCAGCAGCTTACCAGGGCGTGGAGATACGCAGTATTTT. Together with reference TRBV7-9 and TRBJ2-3, the CDR3 gives the full variable domain: DTGVSQNPRHKITKRGQNVTFRCDPISEHNRLYWYRQTLGQGPEFLTYFQNEAQLEKSRLLSDRFSAERPKGSFSTLEIQRTEQGDSAMYLCASSLPGRGDTQYFGPGTRLTVL.

The rearrangement joins TRBV21-1 to TRBJ2-7; the tabulated D call, TRBD2, remains unverified against the DNA. TRBV21-1 is designated a pseudogene. The CDR3 totals 20 residues. The CDR3 DNA sequence: TGTGCCAGCAGCAGAGGGGTAGCGGTTGGAGGCCACCTACGAGCAGTTTACTGGTACTTC. Translation gives CASSRGVAVGGHLRAVYWYF.